The rows below give T cell receptor beta chains drawn from one sample of a study of T-cell reconstitution after alpha-beta-depleted transplantation in children. Via MiXCR, TCRdb re-called the PCR reads, giving one row per CDR3 protein. The table has around 450,000 distinct CDR3 sequences, over 40% seen once. Specimen: PBMCs, collected before TCRalphabeta/CD19-depleted stem cell transplant. Receptors were obtained from a girl aged 2-9 years with aplastic anemia, due to receive a stem cell transplant. The conserved cysteine and the conserved F or W are not part of the CDR3 here. The D gene is left open where the match is weak. Part of the rows lack a size; the others show once, few, many or a class for expanded clones.

v_call clone_size d_call cdr3_aa
TRBV10-1 many NA ASGHQGPFNEQF
TRBV6-1 NA NA ASSEAHVYEQY
TRBV19 NA TRBD1 ATRDRGREQY
TRBV20-1 NA TRBD1 SASPKGQGYEQY
TRBV19 NA NA ASSKDTQLSYNEQF
TRBV7-8 NA NA ASSFPESSGNTIY
TRBV20-1 many TRBD1 SANSDREENSPLH
TRBV29-1 NA NA SVVHGLNTEAF
TRBV20-1 many NA SAGDRPPEAF
TRBV18 few NA ASSPLGGTTEAF
TRBV28 NA NA ASSLVRVNTEAF
TRBV20-1 NA NA SAGRETQETQY
TRBV11-2 NA NA ASSRRPLSPEQY
TRBV3-1 many NA ASSQARRGVGYNEQF
TRBV5-1 few NA ASSNLQGNFGYT
TRBV10-2 many NA ASSEGGNQPQH
TRBV7-3 NA TRBD1 ASSDDRGGGYT
TRBV29-1 many TRBD1 SGPGQGFGLSTDTQY
TRBV6-5 many NA ASSSSSSNQPQH
TRBV20-1 NA TRBD1 SAKTGTGANVLT
TRBV6-5 NA NA ASSYTGTKGYEQY
TRBV27 NA TRBD1 ASSSRGTGGTGELF
TRBV19 NA NA ASSTLTDSYEQY
TRBV25-1 NA NA ASGPELSSYEQY
TRBV28 NA TRBD2 ASSLSPAGGLYEQY
TRBV12-3/TRBV12-4 NA TRBD1 ASSRRQGGVQNEQF
TRBV5-1 NA NA ASSFEGEETQY
TRBV12-3/TRBV12-4 NA NA ASSADRTSAYEQY
TRBV20-1 many NA SAVQSGVGYEQY
TRBV4-2 NA TRBD2 ASSQDLRSGRKQF
TRBV4-2 NA NA ASSQDELEQY
TRBV7-8 few NA ASSLPLVGRELYGYT
TRBV5-6 NA NA ASSWGRSFYEQY
TRBV5-1 few TRBD2 ASSLGAGGSDTQY
TRBV27 many NA ASSSGSHYEQY